The 26 T cell receptor beta chains in this list originate from one sample, sequenced in a study of PD-1 blockade in classical Hodgkin lymphoma. Sequencing used immunoSEQ multiplex PCR; TCRdb keeps in-frame clones, though not all of them. The data contain 20,000 to 25,000 clones, roughly three quarters of them seen just once; the ten biggest clones take up about 3.3%. Relapse was seen in all patients after autologous stem cell transplantation, and brentuximab vedotin exposure was variable. The input for sequencing was peripheral blood mononuclear cells (PBMCs), taken at baseline. These receptors were collected from a human donor with classical Hodgkin lymphoma.

This clone occurred a few times. The chain uses TRBV9 and TRBJ2-7, with D maybe TRBD1 (6 bases). Germline CDR1 SGDLS, CDR2 YYNGEE. The CDR3 runs 15 residues. V was pared by 3 bases and J by 0 bases, with 13 bases between. This CDR3 reads CASSDDVGGSYEQYF. Written as DNA, the CDR3 is TGTGCCAGCAGCGACGATGTAGGGGGCTCCTACGAGCAGTACTTC.

This sequence joins TRBV7-2 and TRBJ2-1, with TRBD2 as a possible D gene (6 bases). Germline-derived CDR1 and CDR2 are SGHTA and FQGNSA. The V end lost 1 base, the J end lost 6 bases, and 7 bases lay between the germline ends. This CDR3 spans 13 amino acids. CDR3 sequence: CASSLDGGNEQFF. CDR3 DNA sequence: TGTGCCAGCAGCTTAGACGGGGGCAATGAGCAGTTCTTC. Complete variable domain (other parts from reference TRBV7-2 and TRBJ2-1): GAGVSQSPSNKVTEKGKDVELRCDPISGHTALYWYRQSLGQGLEFLIYFQGNSAPDKSGLPSDRFSAERTGGSVSTLTIQRTQQEDSAVYLCASSLDGGNEQFFGPGTRLTVL.

V gene TRBV7-9 combines with J gene TRBJ2-3; D perhaps matches TRBD2 (5 bases). Germline V gene lookup returns CDR1 SEHNR and CDR2 FQNEAQ (reference sequence). The V end was cut by 1 base, the J end by 2 bases, with 10 bases between. The CDR3 totals 15 residues. The CDR3 coding sequence is TGTGCCAGCAGCTTAGGCGGAGGTGTCACAGATACGCAGTATTTT. Residues: CASSLGGGVTDTQYF.

V and J are TRBV11-2 and TRBJ2-5; possibly TRBD2 for D (6 bases). The V gene lost 5 bases and the J gene lost 5 bases, with 15 bases spanning the gap. Looked up from germline, CDR1 is SGHAT and CDR2 is FQNNGV. The length of the CDR3 is 14 residues. For the CDR3, the DNA is TGTGCCAGCAGCCCTACGGCGGGAAGGGAGACCCAGTACTTC. Translating it yields CASSPTAGRETQYF.

This sequence joins TRBV5-1 and TRBJ1-5, with 9 bases identical to TRBD1. The V gene's germline CDR1 is SGHRS and CDR2 YFSETQ. Germline trimming cut 8 bases from V and 3 bases from J; bases unmatched to any gene: 6. The CDR3 sequence is 14 residues long. The CDR3 sequence: CASSTGGFNQPQHF. CDR3 DNA: TGCGCCAGTTCGACAGGGGGTTTCAATCAGCCCCAGCATTTT.

The rearrangement links TRBV5-6 to TRBJ2-3, with D maybe TRBD2 (6 bases). Germline V gene data show CDR1 as SGHDT and CDR2 as YYEEEE. This CDR3 comprises 15 residues. The V gene lost 3 bases and the J gene lost 2 bases, with 13 bases spanning the gap. This chain's CDR3 is CASSYWGGVTDTQYF. The DNA for the CDR3 is TGTGCCAGCAGCTATTGGGGCGGGGTCACAGATACGCAGTATTTT. Full variable domain (remainder filled in from reference TRBV5-6 and TRBJ2-3): DAGVTQSPTHLIKTRGQQVTLRCSPKSGHDTVSWYQQALGQGPQFIFQYYEEEERQRGNFPDRFSGHQFPNYSSELNVNALLLGDSALYLCASSYWGGVTDTQYFGPGTRLTVL.

The chain has TRBV2 and TRBJ2-4, with TRBD2 matching 7 bases. CDR1 is SNHLY and CDR2 is FYNNEI in the germline V gene. The V segment lost 7 bases and the J segment 8 bases; nucleotides outside the gene matches: 2. The CDR3 has 11 amino acids. CDR3 sequence reads: CASTAGDIQYF. The CDR3 DNA reads as TGTGCCAGCACGGCGGGAGACATTCAGTACTTC.

The V and J genes are TRBV6-5 and TRBJ2-5; the D gene is possibly TRBD1 (5 bases). The ends were cut back, 5 bases at V and 5 bases at J, with 12 bases in the middle. This CDR3 has 13 amino acids. Germline CDR1 reads MNHEY; CDR2 reads SVGAGI. The CDR3 DNA reads TGTGCCAGCAGTCTACCTGCAGGGGAGACCCAGTACTTC. Amino acids: CASSLPAGETQYF.

The V gene is TRBV19, the J gene TRBJ2-7, with 10 bases matching TRBD1. From germline, CDR1 is LNHDA and CDR2 SQIVND (reference sequence). The CDR3 spans 15 residues. The V gene end was trimmed by 10 bases and the J gene end by 1 base; junction bases not matched to a gene: 10. In DNA, the CDR3 is TGTGCCACTCGACCGGGACAGGGGACTTCCTACGAGCAGTACTTC. This gives the protein CATRPGQGTSYEQYF.

CDR3 DNA sequence: TGTGCCAGTAGTGAAGGTTATGCCGGGGAGCTGTTTTTT. Translated, it gives CASSEGYAGELFF. The V call is TRBV19, the J call TRBJ2-2, with no clear D. The germline V gene has CDR1 LNHDA and CDR2 SQIVND (reference sequence). This CDR3 comprises 13 residues. Trimming took off 5 bases at V and 6 bases at J, with 10 bases between the two ends.

Points on this clone: At one end, the junction sequence differs from germline, possibly due to a read error. The chain employs TRBV10-3 and TRBJ2-6, with unresolved D. The CDR3 sequence is 16 residues long. The germline CDR1 and CDR2 sequences are ENHRY and SYGVKD. CDR3 coding DNA: TGTGCCATCAGTGACATCTTCCAAAGTCGGGCCAACGTCCTTACTTTC. This encodes CAISDIFQSRANVLTF.

The CDR3 DNA reads TGCGCCAGCAGCCCCTTTCCCAACTACGAGCAGTACTTC. It translates to CASSPFPNYEQYF. J is TRBJ2-7 and V is TRBV4-3; D remains ambiguous. V was shortened by 4 bases and J by 3 bases, with 10 bases between the two germline ends. Germline values: CDR1 LGHNA, CDR2 YSLEER. CDR3 size: 13 residues.

The CDR3 DNA sequence: TGTGCCAGCAGCTCGGTACTAGTGTATGAGCAGTACTTC. This encodes CASSSVLVYEQYF. J is TRBJ2-7 and V is TRBV5-6; possibly TRBD2 for D (5 bases). CDR3 size: 13 residues. V was shortened by 3 bases and J by 7 bases, with 14 bases between the two germline ends. Germline loops: CDR1 SGHDT, CDR2 YYEEEE.

The chain couples TRBV6-5 to TRBJ2-5; D perhaps matches TRBD1 (6 bases). The CDR3 is 13 amino acids. Between the trimmed V and J ends, which lost 6 bases and 4 bases, there was a span of 12 bases. Germline V gives CDR1 MNHEY, CDR2 SVGAGI. The CDR3 nucleotides are TGTGCCAGCAGCCGCAGGGGTGGAGAGACCCAGTACTTC. This gives the protein CASSRRGGETQYF.

The rearrangement uses TRBV7-2 and TRBJ2-7, with D maybe TRBD1 (5 bases). Trimming left V 5 bases short and J 1 base short, with 15 bases between. From germline, CDR1 is SGHTA and CDR2 FQGNSA. The CDR3 is 15 residues long. The CDR3 DNA reads as TGTGCCAGCAGCCCCCCGACAGCTAATTCCTACGAGCAGTACTTC. Its protein product is CASSPPTANSYEQYF. The whole variable domain, remainder taken from reference TRBV7-2 and TRBJ2-7, is GAGVSQSPSNKVTEKGKDVELRCDPISGHTALYWYRQSLGQGLEFLIYFQGNSAPDKSGLPSDRFSAERTGGSVSTLTIQRTQQEDSAVYLCASSPPTANSYEQYFGPGTRLTVT.

This clone was picked up a small number of times. The chain recombines TRBV9 with TRBJ2-2; 9 positions agree with TRBD2. The CDR3 runs to 16 residues. The V segment lost 4 bases and the J segment 4 bases; nucleotides outside the gene matches: 8. Germline CDR1 and CDR2: SGDLS and YYNGEE. As DNA, the CDR3 is TGTGCCAGCAGCTCAAGCGGGGGGATACTCACCGGGGAGCTGTTTTTT. Encoded protein: CASSSSGGILTGELFF. Full variable domain (missing parts from reference TRBV9 and TRBJ2-2): DSGVTQTPKHLITATGQRVTLRCSPRSGDLSVYWYQQSLDQGLQFLIQYYNGEERAKGNILERFSAQQFPDLHSELNLSSLELGDSALYFCASSSSGGILTGELFFGEGSRLTVL.

The rearrangement uses TRBV5-4 and TRBJ2-3; TRBD1 aligns across 9 bases. CDR1 SGHNT and CDR2 YYREEE come from the germline V gene (reference sequence). V was clipped by 1 base and J by 2 bases; unmatched bases: 8. CDR3 length equals 17 residues. CDR3 DNA sequence: TGTGCCAGCAGCTTGAGGGGACAGGGAGACTACACAGATACGCAGTATTTT. Protein sequence: CASSLRGQGDYTDTQYF.

The chain employs TRBV5-4 and TRBJ2-5, with a tentative D call TRBD1 (6 bases). The DNA matches TRBJ2-7 better at its end, which makes the J call doubtful. This CDR3 comprises 14 residues. Germline V gives CDR1 SGHNT, CDR2 YYREEE (reference sequence). CDR3 region: CASSLDAGAYEQYF. The CDR3 DNA reads TGTGCCAGCAGCTTGGATGCAGGGGCCTACGAGCAGTACTTC.

This clone was counted a few times. The V and J genes are TRBV7-2 and TRBJ2-7, with 11 bases that match TRBD1. V dropped 6 bases and J dropped 4; count of bases not matched to a gene: 8. This CDR3 region has 15 residues. Per the germline V gene, CDR1 is SGHTA and CDR2 is FQGNSA. CDR3 loop: CASRHAGTGGYEQYF. The CDR3, as DNA: TGTGCCAGCAGACACGCCGGGACAGGGGGTTACGAGCAGTACTTC.

The chain is built from TRBV4-3 and TRBJ2-2, with TRBD1 identical over 8 bases. V was clipped by 4 bases and J by 7 bases; unmatched bases: 5. Germline V gives CDR1 LGHNA, CDR2 YSLEER. The CDR3 has 14 residues. The CDR3 spells CASSRGQGDGELFF. CDR3 coding DNA: TGCGCCAGCAGCCGAGGACAGGGTGACGGGGAGCTGTTTTTT.

The rearrangement links TRBV6-1 to TRBJ1-2, with D unresolved. Germline CDR1 is MNHNS and CDR2 is SASEGT. The V end lost 4 bases, the J end lost 3 bases, and 9 bases lay between the germline ends. CDR3 length: 13 amino acids. CDR3 residues: CASSGRVDYGYTF. Here the CDR3 DNA reads TGTGCCAGCAGTGGTCGAGTGGACTATGGCTACACCTTC.

The chain combines TRBV7-9 with TRBJ1-1; D is ambiguous. CDR1 SEHNR and CDR2 FQNEAQ come from the germline V gene (reference sequence). With 2 bases removed from V and 6 bases from J, the gap between germline ends came to 7 bases. The CDR3 covers 12 residues. The chain's CDR3 is CASSLRVSEAFF. Written as DNA, the CDR3 is TGTGCCAGCAGCTTAAGGGTCTCTGAAGCTTTCTTT.

The chain employs TRBV6-1 and TRBJ1-1; TRBD1 agrees at 7 bases. Germline lookup yields CDR1 MNHNS and CDR2 SASEGT. The CDR3 spans 13 residues. V was clipped by 5 bases and J by 10 bases; unmatched bases: 10. CDR3 in amino acids: CASSPTGARGAFF. CDR3 sequence (DNA): TGTGCCAGCAGTCCAACAGGGGCGCGAGGAGCTTTCTTT.

The V gene is TRBV11-2, the J gene TRBJ2-5; D may be TRBD1 (5 bases). The DNA end favors TRBJ2-7, so the J call may be wrong. Germline CDR1 reads SGHAT; CDR2 reads FQNNGV. This CDR3 is built from 15 residues. The CDR3 DNA is TGTGCCAGCAGCTTAAATAGAGTCAGGGCCTACGAGCAGTACTTC. Its protein product is CASSLNRVRAYEQYF.

This clone showed up just a few times. The CDR3 coding sequence is TGTGCCAGCAGGGCGGGACAGGCAGTCGGAAACACCATATATTTT. This translates into CASRAGQAVGNTIYF. The genes are TRBV2 and TRBJ1-3, with 8 bases fitting TRBD1. The germline gives CDR1 SNHLY, CDR2 FYNNEI. J was trimmed by 4 bases and V by 6 bases; bases with no gene match: 8. The CDR3 contains 15 residues.

CDR3 amino acids: CASTRGGLTGELFF. CDR3 in DNA: TGTGCCAGCACCCGGGGGGGCCTCACCGGGGAGCTGTTTTTT. This chain joins TRBV27 and TRBJ2-2; TRBD2 aligns across 8 bases. Per germline, CDR1 MNHEY and CDR2 SMNVEV (reference sequence). The CDR3 loop spans 14 amino acids. V shed 7 bases and J 4 bases; nucleotides not matched to a gene: 5.